This TCR beta chain was observed in a study of CXCR3-negative and CXCR3-positive naive CD8 T cells. Across the whole study: Summed over all libraries, TRB reads came to approximately 140 million, with about 1.5 +/- 0.3 million per library. Whole-study results and caveats: Because surface CD5 did not distinguish the naive subsets, TCR strength was inferred from TRB CDR3 properties. CXCR3-negative and CXCR3-positive naive cells shared comparable TRBV-TRBJ usage, but memory cells did not. TRB CDR3s of CXCR3-positive naive cells were more hydrophobic than those of CXCR3-negative naive cells.

This CDR3 is built from 15 residues. Germline V lookup: CDR1 MNHEY, CDR2 SVGEGT. Concerning this clonotype: What it binds is not known.

UMI-tagged TRB cDNA libraries were built via 5' RACE. TCRdb processed the 5' RACE reads again and assigns one entry to each CDR3 protein, with no DNA. In total, the table holds about 60,000 distinct CDR3 sequences. Phenotypically, naive CD8+ T cells corresponded to CD45RO-CCR7+CD27+CD95-. The chain joins TRBV6-2 or TRBV6-3 to TRBJ2-1; the D gene TCRdb calls, TRBD1, cannot be checked with no DNA. This receptor was obtained from a human donor in good health. Some clones in this sample may be carry-over from other donors' samples. The sample comprised naive CXCR3+ CD8+ T cells from blood. The sample's subset: CD45RO-CCR7+CD27+CD95- naive CD8+ T cells expressing CXCR3 (TNR3+). The CDR3 reads CASRQLQGFYNEQFF.